A single sample is the source of the 15 T cell receptor beta chains below, sequenced in a study of metastatic and nonmetastatic thyroid tumors. Thyroid surgery took place with no prior treatment in any patient. TCRdb reanalyzed the PCR reads via MiXCR. The sample consists of 30,000 to 45,000 clones, roughly 27% of them appearing once. The specimen was blood. The receptors were sampled from a female donor with papillary thyroid cancer or a benign thyroid nodule (not recorded which). Some clones in this sample may be carry-over from other donors' samples.

This clone was seen repeatedly, ten times or more. This chain uses TRBV4-3 with TRBJ2-1, with 8 positions matching TRBD2. V was pared by 1 base and J by 0 bases, with 11 bases of the junction left unmatched. CDR3 size: 19 residues. Germline V gene sequence: CDR1 LGHNA, CDR2 YSLEER. The CDR3 coding sequence is TGCGCCAGCAGCCAAGGTTCTAGCGGGTTCTCGAGCTCCTACAATGAGCAGTTCTTC. It codes for CASSQGSSGFSSSYNEQFF.

The chain employs TRBV7-9 and TRBJ2-1; no clear D. Germline CDR1 is SEHNR and CDR2 is FQNEAQ (reference sequence). CDR3 length: 13 residues. CDR3 in amino acids: CAISRSSYNEQFF. The CDR3 DNA is TGTGCTATCAGTAGAAGCTCCTACAATGAGCAGTTCTTC.

This clone was recorded at least ten times. The chain combines TRBV5-4 with TRBJ2-2; the D gene is possibly TRBD2 (5 bases). The germline V and J ends were trimmed by 0 bases and 5 bases, with 5 bases remaining between them. Germline V gene sequence: CDR1 SGHNT, CDR2 YYREEE (reference sequence). This CDR3 has 13 residues. CDR3 bases: TGTGCCAGCAGCTTGGGGGAGACCGGGGAGCTGTTTTTT. Its protein product is CASSLGETGELFF.

This clone appeared many times. The rearrangement joins TRBV7-6 to TRBJ2-5; D is unresolved. Trimming stripped 4 bases from V and 4 bases from J, with 16 bases between. The CDR3 sequence is 15 residues long. Per germline, CDR1 SGHVS and CDR2 FNYEAQ. The CDR3 nucleotides are TGTGCCAGCAGCTCCCACGGACGGAGCGCAGAGACCCAGTACTTC. As protein: CASSSHGRSAETQYF.

In its sample, this clone was seen many times. The chain has TRBV20-1 and TRBJ2-3, with TRBD2 matching 8 bases. Germline V gene lookup returns CDR1 DFQATT and CDR2 SNEGSKA (reference sequence). Unmatched junction bases numbered 5, after V lost 3 bases and J lost 0 bases. The CDR3 has 15 residues. The CDR3: CSARSLAGSTDTQYF. As DNA, the CDR3 is TGCAGTGCTAGGAGTCTAGCGGGCAGCACAGATACGCAGTATTTT.

This clone was detected many times. This chain connects TRBV12-3 or TRBV12-4 to TRBJ2-5; TRBD2 aligns across 8 bases. J lost 1 base, V lost 2 bases, and 15 bases had no gene match. The CDR3 runs to 19 residues. This chain's CDR3 is CASSLSPAGASPLQETQYF. Here the CDR3 DNA reads TGTGCCAGCAGTTTAAGCCCAGCGGGGGCCTCACCTCTCCAAGAGACCCAGTACTTC.

This clone showed up just a few times. The chain couples TRBV12-5 to TRBJ2-1; D is uncertain. Per the germline V gene, CDR1 is LGHNT and CDR2 is FRNRAP. V shed 1 base and J shed 5 bases, with 0 bases lying between them. This CDR3 comprises 11 residues. CDR3 region: CASGLDNEQFF. DNA for the CDR3: TGTGCTAGTGGTTTGGACAATGAGCAGTTCTTC.

This chain uses TRBV4-2 with TRBJ1-6, with a tentative D call TRBD1 (6 bases). The germline V gene has CDR1 LGHNA and CDR2 YNFKEQ. The germline V and J ends were trimmed by 4 bases and 9 bases, with 16 bases remaining between them. The length of the CDR3 is 15 residues. DNA for the CDR3: TGTGCCAGCAGCCCTAGTCACAGGGAGGGTTCACCCCTCCACTTT. This codes for CASSPSHREGSPLHF.

The J gene is TRBJ2-7, the V gene TRBV4-1, with TRBD2 matching 8 bases. The V and J ends lost 3 bases and 1 base, in that order; junction bases with no gene match: 8. The germline gives CDR1 MGHRA, CDR2 YSYEKL. The CDR3 contains 16 residues. DNA of the CDR3: TGCGCCAGCAGCCAGTCAATAGCGGGACCATCCTACGAGCAGTACTTC. Residues: CASSQSIAGPSYEQYF.

This clone was seen more than once but under ten times. The V call is TRBV27, the J call TRBJ2-3, with D possibly matching TRBD2 (5 bases). Germline values: CDR1 MNHEY, CDR2 SMNVEV (reference sequence). The CDR3 runs to 16 residues. The V end was cut by 2 bases, the J end by 2 bases, with 14 bases between. The CDR3 nucleotides are TGTGCCAGCAGTTTAGCGGGTTGCCTAACCACAGATACGCAGTATTTT. It encodes CASSLAGCLTTDTQYF.

In its sample, this clone was seen many times. This chain links TRBV15 with TRBJ2-3, with D perhaps given as TRBD1 or TRBD2 (7 bases each). Germline CDR1 LNHNV, CDR2 YYDKDF (reference sequence). Between the trimmed V and J ends, which lost 3 bases and 5 bases, there was a span of 15 bases. The CDR3 extends over 15 amino acids. The CDR3 DNA reads as TGTGCCACCAGCAGGGCAGGGGGGGCCGTAGATACGCAGTATTTT. Translating gives CATSRAGGAVDTQYF.

This clone has only a few counts. The V gene is TRBV6-2 or TRBV6-3, the J gene TRBJ2-7; perhaps TRBD2 as D (6 bases). Deletions cut 5 bases from V and 1 base from J, with 12 bases between. Looked up from germline, CDR1 is MNHEY and CDR2 is SVGEGT. The CDR3 length is 14 residues. This CDR3 reads CASSLGTSSYEQYF. Here the CDR3 DNA reads TGTGCCAGCAGTCTAGGGACTTCTTCCTACGAGCAGTACTTC.

This clone was recorded many times. The chain carries TRBV2 and TRBJ1-1, with a tentative D call TRBD1 (6 bases). Germline-derived CDR1 and CDR2 are SNHLY and FYNNEI. There are 14 residues in the CDR3. Trimming took 6 bases from V and 0 from J, leaving 11 bases between them. The CDR3 spells CASRGANVNTEAFF. The DNA for the CDR3 is TGTGCCAGCAGGGGGGCGAATGTGAACACTGAAGCTTTCTTT.

This clone was counted between two and nine times. This chain joins TRBV28 and TRBJ2-7, with D possibly being TRBD1 (6 bases). CDR1 and CDR2 (germline): MDHEN, SYDVKM. V gave up 6 bases and J gave up 5 bases, with 14 bases separating them. The CDR3 runs to 13 residues. In DNA form, the CDR3 reads TGTGCCAGCAGCCAGCCAGGGGAGAACGAGCAGTACTTC. Its protein is CASSQPGENEQYF.

A word on this clone: Given the absence of the conserved phenylalanine or tryptophan at the CDR3 end, a read error is likely. No DNA is shown, since the ends of the CDR3 on it are uncertain; the CDR3 is the one TCRdb lists. The J gene is TRBJ2-5, the V gene TRBV10-3; TRBD1 is the table's D call and was not checked against the DNA. Germline V gene sequence: CDR1 ENHRY, CDR2 SYGVKD. The CDR3 spans 12 amino acids, including both terminal residues. The CDR3 region is CATSGQQETQLL.